These 20 T cell receptor beta chains were sequenced from one sample in a study of shared clonotypes between healthy human individuals. Assay used: immunoSEQ multiplex PCR; TCRdb lists only in-frame clones, some missing. This sample yields 1 million to 1.2 million clones, of which 77% are seen a single time; about 0.89% belongs to the top ten. Sequenced sample: memory CD4+ T cells from PBMCs. Subset noted: CD45RA-negative fraction. The receptors originated from a man aged 18 to 29 in good health. Some clones in this sample may be carry-over from other donors' samples.

The CDR3 region has the DNA TGTGCCAGCAGTGTCCCCGGGAGAAACAATGAGCAGTTCTTC. It encodes CASSVPGRNNEQFF. The J gene is TRBJ2-1, the V gene TRBV2, with a possible D match to TRBD2 (6 bases). Germline CDR1 reads SNHLY; CDR2 reads FYNNEI. The CDR3 has 14 amino acids. V lost 4 bases, J lost 5 bases, and 12 bases lay in between.

This chain links TRBV18 with TRBJ1-4; D might be TRBD1 (6 bases). V was pared by 4 bases and J by 5 bases, with 11 bases between. CDR1 KGHSH and CDR2 LQKENI come from the germline V gene. This CDR3 comprises 14 residues. The CDR3 sequence: CASSRGQMNEKLFF. CDR3 DNA sequence: TGTGCCAGCTCACGTGGACAGATGAATGAAAAACTGTTTTTT.

This chain uses TRBV10-1 with TRBJ2-1, with 12 nucleotides matching TRBD2. Germline CDR1 and CDR2: WNHNN and SYGVQD (reference sequence). The CDR3 sequence is 17 residues long. The V and J ends lost 6 bases and 9 bases, in that order; junction bases with no gene match: 15. The CDR3 DNA reads as TGCGCCAGCAGCCTAGTGAGGAGACTAGCGGGAGAACCTGAGCAGTTCTTC. The encoded protein is CASSLVRRLAGEPEQFF.

This chain joins TRBV5-1 and TRBJ2-2; 11 bases agree with TRBD2. The CDR3 is 16 residues long. V was clipped by 0 bases and J by 7 bases; unmatched bases: 5. The germline gives CDR1 SGHRS, CDR2 YFSETQ. As DNA, the CDR3 is TGCGCCAGCAGCTTGGTAGCGGGAGGGCCATTCGGGGAGCTGTTTTTT. Protein sequence: CASSLVAGGPFGELFF.

The chain recombines TRBV14 with TRBJ2-1; 8 positions agree with TRBD2. The germline V gene encodes CDR1 SGHDN and CDR2 FVKESK. This CDR3 spans 16 amino acids. V lost 4 bases, J lost 8 bases, and 13 bases stayed unmatched. The CDR3 DNA is TGTGCCAGCAGCCCGAGACCCGGGACTAGGATACATGAGCAGTTCTTC. Amino acids: CASSPRPGTRIHEQFF.

The rearrangement uses TRBV28 and TRBJ1-2, with D uncertain. CDR1 is MDHEN, CDR2 SYDVKM, per germline. Deletions cut 3 bases from V and 4 bases from J, with 9 bases between. This CDR3 has 13 residues. CDR3 DNA: TGTGCCAGCAGTTTGGGGATACGCTATGGCTACACCTTC. Protein product: CASSLGIRYGYTF.

Judged by abundance, this clone is medium-sized. The chain carries TRBV10-3 and TRBJ2-1, with D hard to call. Germline CDR1 reads ENHRY; CDR2 reads SYGVKD. This CDR3 contains 13 residues. Deletions cut 0 bases from V and 9 bases from J, with 9 bases between. DNA of the CDR3: TGTGCCATCAGTGAGTCAAACAGCCCTGAGCAGTTCTTC. It is translated as CAISESNSPEQFF.

A single count supports this clone. A read error likely explains this, since a far larger clone differs by one base. J is TRBJ2-5 and V is TRBV5-4; D unclear. The J call is in doubt because the DNA end fits TRBJ2-7 better. This CDR3 comprises 13 residues. Germline V gene lookup returns CDR1 SGHNT and CDR2 YYREEE (reference sequence). CDR3 nucleotide sequence: TGTGCCAGCAGCCCCTCCTCCATCCACGAGCAGTACTTC. This translates into CASSPSSIHEQYF.

The rearrangement links TRBV9 to TRBJ1-1; 11 bases map to TRBD1. The CDR3 runs to 18 residues. V trimming: 6 bases; J trimming: 4 bases; junction bases outside the gene matches: 17. Germline-derived CDR1 and CDR2 are SGDLS and YYNGEE. The CDR3 here is CASITRGTGGLVGTEAFF. The CDR3 DNA is TGTGCCAGCATAACTAGAGGGACAGGGGGTCTTGTGGGCACTGAAGCTTTCTTT.

The V gene is TRBV7-3, the J gene TRBJ2-7; D gene uncertain. CDR3 length equals 17 residues. Looked up from germline, CDR1 is SGHTA and CDR2 is FQGTGA. Trimming left V 2 bases short and J 2 bases short, with 19 bases between. The DNA of the CDR3 is TGTGCCAGCAGCTTACGGGCGGCCCCCGAAGGGACCTACGAGCAGTACTTC. Encoded protein: CASSLRAAPEGTYEQYF.

The chain uses TRBV6-6 and TRBJ1-5; 7 bases map to TRBD1. The V and J ends lost 6 bases and 9 bases, in that order; junction bases with no gene match: 14. CDR3 length: 15 residues. CDR1 MNHNY and CDR2 SVGAGI come from the germline V gene (reference sequence). CDR3: CASSPFQGGMGPQHF. CDR3 nucleotide sequence: TGTGCCAGCAGCCCTTTCCAGGGGGGCATGGGGCCCCAGCATTTT.

This clone was picked up one time. The chain carries TRBV5-1 and TRBJ2-2; tentatively, D is TRBD2 (6 bases). CDR1 and CDR2 (germline): SGHRS, YFSETQ. The CDR3 spans 16 residues. V shed 5 bases and J shed 1 base, with 15 bases lying between them. CDR3 region: CASRPGAGLNTGELFF. The CDR3 DNA sequence: TGCGCCAGCAGACCTGGGGCGGGACTGAACACCGGGGAGCTGTTTTTT.

This sequence joins TRBV4-2 and TRBJ2-5; 7 nucleotides line up with TRBD2. CDR1 is LGHNA and CDR2 is YNFKEQ in the germline V gene. The J segment lost 1 base and the V segment lost 4 bases, leaving 3 bases of the junction unmatched. This CDR3 is 14 amino acids long. As DNA, the CDR3 is TGTGCCAGCAGCCGAAGACTAGCCCAAGAGACCCAGTACTTC. Amino acid sequence: CASSRRLAQETQYF.

The chain carries TRBV11-2 and TRBJ2-1; the match to TRBD2 covers 11 bases. The CDR3 consists of 14 residues. CDR1 and CDR2 (germline): SGHAT, FQNNGV. Trimming took 10 bases from V and 9 from J; bases not matched to a gene: 11. In DNA, the CDR3 is TGTGCCACGGGGGTAGGGACTAGCGGAACTGAGCAGTTCTTC. It specifies CATGVGTSGTEQFF.

This clone was recorded a few times. For the CDR3, the DNA is TGCGCCAGCAGCCCTTTTCAGAACACTGAAGCTTTCTTT. Its protein product is CASSPFQNTEAFF. The gene calls are TRBV5-1 and TRBJ1-1; no firm D call. Germline V lookup: CDR1 SGHRS, CDR2 YFSETQ. This CDR3 has 13 amino acids. Trimming shortened V by 4 bases and J by 1 base, and 8 bases separated the two germline ends. Full variable domain (remainder filled in from reference TRBV5-1 and TRBJ1-1): KAGVTQTPRYLIKTRGQQVTLSCSPISGHRSVSWYQQTPGQGLQFLFEYFSETQRNKGNFPGRFSGRQFSNSRSEMNVSTLELGDSALYLCASSPFQNTEAFFGQGTRLTVV.

This CDR3 reads CASSRRDRGRFEQFF. The CDR3 DNA reads as TGTGCCAGCAGCCGGAGGGACAGGGGAAGGTTTGAGCAGTTCTTC. The chain couples TRBV11-2 to TRBJ2-1; the match to TRBD1 covers 10 bases. With 5 bases clipped from V and 9 bases from J, the junction kept 10 bases outside the gene matches. The CDR3 is made up of 15 amino acids. Germline V lookup: CDR1 SGHAT, CDR2 FQNNGV.

A word on this clone: A much larger clone sits a single nucleotide away, making a read error possible. The chain couples TRBV28 to TRBJ1-1; unclear D gene. The CDR3 loop spans 11 amino acids. Trimming pared 6 bases from V and 1 base from J, leaving 3 bases between. Germline V CDR1 and CDR2: MDHEN, SYDVKM. The CDR3 nucleotides read TGTGCCAGCAGCTGGAACACTGAAGCTTTCTTT. The encoded protein is CASSWNTEAFF.

This clone was counted once. The chain couples TRBV21-1 to TRBJ1-2; no check of the table's D call, TRBD1, against the DNA was made. TRBV21-1 is deemed a pseudogene. This CDR3 spans 17 amino acids. The CDR3 spells CASTTGARAQGNYGYTF. The CDR3 nucleotides read TGTGCCAGCACCACCGGAGCCCGCGCCCAGGGTAACTATGGCTACACCTTC.

This rearrangement joins TRBV6-1 to TRBJ2-3; D uncertain. Trimming left V 1 base short and J 4 bases short, with 6 bases between. CDR1 MNHNS and CDR2 SASEGT come from the germline V gene. The CDR3 has 13 amino acids. The CDR3, as DNA: TGTGCCAGCAGTGAAGGGTTTTCAGATACGCAGTATTTT. Translated: CASSEGFSDTQYF.

The chain is built from TRBV27 and TRBJ2-7, with D uncertain. Per the germline V gene, CDR1 is MNHEY and CDR2 is SMNVEV (reference sequence). Trimming took off 3 bases at V and 3 bases at J, with 6 bases between the two ends. CDR3 length: 12 amino acids. The CDR3 nucleotides read TGTGCCAGCAGTTTCAGGTACTACGAGCAGTACTTC. Its translation: CASSFRYYEQYF.